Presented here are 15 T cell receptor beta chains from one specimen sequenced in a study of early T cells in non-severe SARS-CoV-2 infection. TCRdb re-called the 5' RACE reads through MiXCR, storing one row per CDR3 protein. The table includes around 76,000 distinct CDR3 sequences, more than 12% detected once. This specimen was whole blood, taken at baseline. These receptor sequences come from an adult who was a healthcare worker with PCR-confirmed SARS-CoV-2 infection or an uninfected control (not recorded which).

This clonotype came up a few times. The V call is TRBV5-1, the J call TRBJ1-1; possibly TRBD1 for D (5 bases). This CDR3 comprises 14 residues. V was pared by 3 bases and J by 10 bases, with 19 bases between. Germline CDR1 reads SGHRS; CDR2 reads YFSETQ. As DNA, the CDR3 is TGCGCCAGCAGCTCCACCGGGGCCGACGGCAGAGCTTTCTTT. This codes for CASSSTGADGRAFF. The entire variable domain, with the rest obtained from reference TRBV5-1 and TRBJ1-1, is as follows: KAGVTQTPRYLIKTRGQQVTLSCSPISGHRSVSWYQQTPGQGLQFLFEYFSETQRNKGNFPGRFSGRQFSNSRSEMNVSTLELGDSALYLCASSSTGADGRAFFGQGTRLTVV.

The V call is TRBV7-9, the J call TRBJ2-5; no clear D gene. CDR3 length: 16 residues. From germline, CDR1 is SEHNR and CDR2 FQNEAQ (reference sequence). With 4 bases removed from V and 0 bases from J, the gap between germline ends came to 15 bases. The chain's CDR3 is CASSSHPRAYQETQYF. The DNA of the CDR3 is TGTGCCAGCAGCTCTCACCCCCGGGCTTACCAAGAGACCCAGTACTTC. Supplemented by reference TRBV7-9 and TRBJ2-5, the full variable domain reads DTGVSQNPRHKITKRGQNVTFRCDPISEHNRLYWYRQTLGQGPEFLTYFQNEAQLEKSRLLSDRFSAERPKGSFSTLEIQRTEQGDSAMYLCASSSHPRAYQETQYFGPGTRLLVL.

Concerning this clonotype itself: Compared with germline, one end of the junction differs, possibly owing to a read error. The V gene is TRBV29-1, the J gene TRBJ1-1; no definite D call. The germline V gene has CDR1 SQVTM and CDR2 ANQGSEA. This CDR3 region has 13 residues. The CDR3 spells CSAFLTPNTEASF. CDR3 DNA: TGCAGCGCTTTTCTAACGCCGAACACTGAAGCTTCCTTT.

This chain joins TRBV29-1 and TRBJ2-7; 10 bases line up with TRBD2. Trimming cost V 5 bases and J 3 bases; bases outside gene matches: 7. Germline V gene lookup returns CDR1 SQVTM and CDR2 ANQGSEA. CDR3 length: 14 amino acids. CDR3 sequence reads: CSVRGLALGYEQYF. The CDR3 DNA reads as TGCAGCGTTAGGGGACTAGCGTTAGGCTACGAGCAGTACTTC.

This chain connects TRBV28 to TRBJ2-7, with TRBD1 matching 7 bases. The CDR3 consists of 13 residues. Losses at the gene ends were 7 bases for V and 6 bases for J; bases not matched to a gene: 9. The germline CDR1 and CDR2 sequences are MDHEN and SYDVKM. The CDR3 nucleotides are TGTGCCAGCATTGCTGTACAGGGGAGCGAGCAGTACTTC. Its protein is CASIAVQGSEQYF.

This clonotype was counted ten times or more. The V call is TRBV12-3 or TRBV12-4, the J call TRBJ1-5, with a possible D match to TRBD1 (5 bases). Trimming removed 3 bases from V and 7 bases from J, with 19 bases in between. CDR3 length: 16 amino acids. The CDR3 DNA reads TGTGCCAGCAGTTTTGGGATGGGGGGAGGTAGGCAGCCCCAGCATTTT. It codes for CASSFGMGGGRQPQHF.

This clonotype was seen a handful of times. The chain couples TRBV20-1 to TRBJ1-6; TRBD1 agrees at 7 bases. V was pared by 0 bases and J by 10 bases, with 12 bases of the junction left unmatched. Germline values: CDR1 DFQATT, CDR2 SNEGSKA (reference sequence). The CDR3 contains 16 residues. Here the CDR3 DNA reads TGCAGTGCTAGAGAGTGGCAGGGGGGGATCAGATCACCCCTCCACTTT. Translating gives CSAREWQGGIRSPLHF.

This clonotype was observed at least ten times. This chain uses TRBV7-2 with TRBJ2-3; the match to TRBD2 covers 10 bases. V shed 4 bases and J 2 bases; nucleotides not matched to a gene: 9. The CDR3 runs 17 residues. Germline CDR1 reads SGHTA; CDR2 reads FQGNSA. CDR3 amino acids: CASSSLAGRGFTDTQYF. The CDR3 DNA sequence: TGTGCCAGCAGCTCACTAGCGGGGAGAGGTTTCACAGATACGCAGTATTTT.

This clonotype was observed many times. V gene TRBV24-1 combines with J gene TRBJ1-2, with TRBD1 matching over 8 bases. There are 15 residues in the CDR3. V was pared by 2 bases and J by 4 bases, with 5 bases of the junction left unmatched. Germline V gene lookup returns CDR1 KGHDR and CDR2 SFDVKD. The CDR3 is CATSDSLGTGYGYTF. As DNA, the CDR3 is TGTGCCACCAGTGATTCCCTAGGGACAGGCTATGGCTACACCTTC.

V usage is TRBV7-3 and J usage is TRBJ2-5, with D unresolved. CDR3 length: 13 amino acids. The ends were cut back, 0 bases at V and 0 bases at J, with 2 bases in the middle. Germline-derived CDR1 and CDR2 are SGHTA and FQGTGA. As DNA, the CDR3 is TGTGCCAGCAGCTTAACCCACCAAGAGACCCAGTACTTC. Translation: CASSLTHQETQYF.

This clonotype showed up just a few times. DNA for the CDR3: TGTGCCAGCAGTGCGGGACTAGCGGGGCTAGATACGCAGTATTTT. It yields the protein CASSAGLAGLDTQYF. This chain uses TRBV2 with TRBJ2-3, with TRBD2 identical over 13 bases. Trimming took 4 bases from V and 5 from J; bases not matched to a gene: 3. CDR1 is SNHLY, CDR2 FYNNEI, per germline. The CDR3 is 15 amino acids.

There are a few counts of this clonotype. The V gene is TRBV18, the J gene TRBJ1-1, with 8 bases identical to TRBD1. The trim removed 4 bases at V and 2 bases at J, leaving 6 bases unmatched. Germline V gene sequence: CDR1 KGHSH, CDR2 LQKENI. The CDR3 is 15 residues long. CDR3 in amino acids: CASSLGGQGNTEAFF. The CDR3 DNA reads TGTGCCAGCTCACTAGGCGGACAGGGAAACACTGAAGCTTTCTTT.

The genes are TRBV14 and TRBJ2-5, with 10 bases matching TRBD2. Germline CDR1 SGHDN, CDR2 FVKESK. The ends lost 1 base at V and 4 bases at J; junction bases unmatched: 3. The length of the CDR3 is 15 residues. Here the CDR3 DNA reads TGTGCCAGCAGCCAAGCTAGCGGGAGTAGAGAGACCCAGTACTTC. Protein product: CASSQASGSRETQYF.

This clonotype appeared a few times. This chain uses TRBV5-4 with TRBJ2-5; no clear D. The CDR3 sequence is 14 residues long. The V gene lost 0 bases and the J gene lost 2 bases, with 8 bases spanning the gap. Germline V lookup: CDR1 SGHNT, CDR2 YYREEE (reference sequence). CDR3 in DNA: TGTGCCAGCAGCTTGGCCTTACTTCAAGAGACCCAGTACTTC. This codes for CASSLALLQETQYF.

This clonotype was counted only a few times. CDR3 in DNA: TGTGCCAGCCTTCATGGGCACAGGGCCCAAGAGACCCAGTACTTC. Its protein is CASLHGHRAQETQYF. The chain employs TRBV28 and TRBJ2-5; a weak D match, TRBD1 (6 bases). CDR1 is MDHEN, CDR2 SYDVKM, per germline. This CDR3 is built from 15 residues. V was pared by 8 bases and J by 1 base, with 17 bases between.